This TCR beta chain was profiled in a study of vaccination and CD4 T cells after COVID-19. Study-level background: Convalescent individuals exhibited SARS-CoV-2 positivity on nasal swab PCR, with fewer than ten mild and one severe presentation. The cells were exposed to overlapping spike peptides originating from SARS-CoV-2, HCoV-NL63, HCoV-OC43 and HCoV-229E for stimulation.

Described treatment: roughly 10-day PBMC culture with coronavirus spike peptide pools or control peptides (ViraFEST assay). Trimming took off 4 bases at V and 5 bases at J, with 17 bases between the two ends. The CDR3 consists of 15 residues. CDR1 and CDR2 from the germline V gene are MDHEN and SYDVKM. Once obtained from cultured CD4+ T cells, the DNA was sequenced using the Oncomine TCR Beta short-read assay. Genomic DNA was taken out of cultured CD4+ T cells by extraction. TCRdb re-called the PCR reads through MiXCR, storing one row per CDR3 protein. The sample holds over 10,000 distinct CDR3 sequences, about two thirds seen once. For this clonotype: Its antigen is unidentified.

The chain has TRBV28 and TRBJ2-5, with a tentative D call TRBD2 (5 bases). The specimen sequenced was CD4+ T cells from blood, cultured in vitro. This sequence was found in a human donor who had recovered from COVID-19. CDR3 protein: CASSSTIGEWETQYF. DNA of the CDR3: TGTGCCAGCAGTTCCACGATCGGGGAGTGGGAGACCCAGTACTTC.